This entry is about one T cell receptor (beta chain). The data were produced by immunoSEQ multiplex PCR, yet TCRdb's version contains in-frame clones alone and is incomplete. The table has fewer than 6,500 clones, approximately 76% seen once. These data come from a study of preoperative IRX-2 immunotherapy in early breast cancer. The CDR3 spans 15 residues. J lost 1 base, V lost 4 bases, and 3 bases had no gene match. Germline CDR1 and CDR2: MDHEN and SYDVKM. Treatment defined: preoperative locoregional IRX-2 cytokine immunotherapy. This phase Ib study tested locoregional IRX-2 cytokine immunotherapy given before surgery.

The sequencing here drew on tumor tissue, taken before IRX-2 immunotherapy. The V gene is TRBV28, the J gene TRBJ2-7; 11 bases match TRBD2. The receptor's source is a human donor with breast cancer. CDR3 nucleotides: TGTGCCAGCAGTTCGGGACTAGCGGATTCCTACGAGCAGTACTTC. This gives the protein CASSSGLADSYEQYF.